These 2 T cell receptor beta chains came from one sample sequenced in a study of early T cells in non-severe SARS-CoV-2 infection. TCRdb itself ran the 5' RACE reads through MiXCR, one entry per CDR3 protein. The sample comprises around 27,000 distinct CDR3 sequences, about 5.7% of which are singletons, and more than 20% rests with the top ten. Sequenced material: whole blood. The receptors derive from an adult who was a healthcare worker with PCR-confirmed SARS-CoV-2 infection or an uninfected control (not recorded which).

The rearrangement uses TRBV27 and TRBJ1-2; tentatively, D is TRBD1 (5 bases). In germline, CDR1 is MNHEY, CDR2 SMNVEV (reference sequence). V lost 3 bases and J lost 1, with 6 bases in between. The CDR3 covers 13 residues. The CDR3 DNA follows: TGTGCCAGCAGTTTCGACAGTAACTATGGCTACACCTTC. Translating gives CASSFDSNYGYTF.

This clonotype was seen ten or more times. This rearrangement joins TRBV4-1 to TRBJ2-2, with a tentative D call TRBD2 (6 bases). The CDR3 runs 17 residues. Trimming removed 3 bases from V and 3 bases from J, with 17 bases in between. Germline CDR1 and CDR2: MGHRA and YSYEKL. The CDR3 protein is CASSQGYGSADTGELFF. DNA of the CDR3: TGCGCCAGCAGCCAGGGTTACGGGAGTGCCGACACCGGGGAGCTGTTTTTT.